This T cell receptor (beta chain) emerged from a study of blood T cell repertoires in COVID-19. CDR1 is SGHTA, CDR2 FQGTGA, per germline. CDR3 length: 13 amino acids. The V end was cut by 2 bases, the J end by 4 bases, with 7 bases between. The data were produced by immunoSEQ multiplex PCR, yet TCRdb's version contains in-frame clones alone and is incomplete. Among 250,000 to 300,000 clones, about nine tenths were seen once, and the ten largest hold 1.7%. This clonotype was sampled from a woman in her thirties or forties who had recovered from COVID-19. The rearrangement links TRBV7-3 to TRBJ2-3; D remains ambiguous. Material for sequencing was PBMCs or T cells enriched from blood (not recorded which). CDR3 amino acids: CASSLGHSDTQYF. The CDR3 region has the DNA TGTGCCAGCAGCTTAGGTCACTCAGATACGCAGTATTTT.